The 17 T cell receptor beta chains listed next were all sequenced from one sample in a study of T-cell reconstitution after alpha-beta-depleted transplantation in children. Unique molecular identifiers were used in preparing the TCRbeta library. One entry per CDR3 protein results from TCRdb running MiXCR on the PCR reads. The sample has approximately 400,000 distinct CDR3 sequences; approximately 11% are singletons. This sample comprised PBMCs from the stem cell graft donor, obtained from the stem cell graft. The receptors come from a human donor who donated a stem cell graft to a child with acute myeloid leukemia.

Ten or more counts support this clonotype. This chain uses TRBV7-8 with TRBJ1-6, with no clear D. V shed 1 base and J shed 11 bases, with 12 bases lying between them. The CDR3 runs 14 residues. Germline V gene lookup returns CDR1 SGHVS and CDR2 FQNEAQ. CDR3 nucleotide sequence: TGTGCCAGCAGCTTAGAAGGGTCCCTCACACCCCTCCACTTT. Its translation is CASSLEGSLTPLHF.

The CDR3 DNA reads TGCGCCAGCAGCTTCGGGACCTACACCTGGGATGAGCAGTTCTTC. Its translation is CASSFGTYTWDEQFF. The rearrangement links TRBV5-1 to TRBJ2-1; D might be TRBD1 or TRBD2, each matching 5 bases. The CDR3 spans 15 residues. Germline loops: CDR1 SGHRS, CDR2 YFSETQ. Trimming cost V 2 bases and J 8 bases, with 17 bases left between them.

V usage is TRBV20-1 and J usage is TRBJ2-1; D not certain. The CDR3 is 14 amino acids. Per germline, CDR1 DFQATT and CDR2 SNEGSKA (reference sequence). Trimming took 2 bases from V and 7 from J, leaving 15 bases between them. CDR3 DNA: TGCAGTGCTAGATATGGTGCGCACTGGAATGAGCAGTTCTTC. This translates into CSARYGAHWNEQFF.

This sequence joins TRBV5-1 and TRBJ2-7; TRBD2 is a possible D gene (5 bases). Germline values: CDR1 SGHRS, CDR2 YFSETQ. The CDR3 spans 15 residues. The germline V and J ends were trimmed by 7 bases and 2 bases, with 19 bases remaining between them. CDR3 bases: TGCGCCAGCCAGACCCTGGACGGGATCACCTACGAGCAGTACTTC. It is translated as CASQTLDGITYEQYF.

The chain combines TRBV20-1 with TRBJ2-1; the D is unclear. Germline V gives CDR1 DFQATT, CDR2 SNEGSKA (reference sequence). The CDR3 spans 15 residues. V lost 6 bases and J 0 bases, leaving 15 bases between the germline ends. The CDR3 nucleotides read TGCAGTGCCACCACTCCTATAAGCTCCTACAATGAGCAGTTCTTC. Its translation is CSATTPISSYNEQFF.

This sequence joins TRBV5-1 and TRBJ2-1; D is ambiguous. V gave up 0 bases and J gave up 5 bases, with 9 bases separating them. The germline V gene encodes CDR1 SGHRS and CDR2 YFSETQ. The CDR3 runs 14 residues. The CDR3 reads CASSLEQLHNEQFF. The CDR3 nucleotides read TGCGCCAGCAGCTTGGAACAGTTACACAATGAGCAGTTCTTC.

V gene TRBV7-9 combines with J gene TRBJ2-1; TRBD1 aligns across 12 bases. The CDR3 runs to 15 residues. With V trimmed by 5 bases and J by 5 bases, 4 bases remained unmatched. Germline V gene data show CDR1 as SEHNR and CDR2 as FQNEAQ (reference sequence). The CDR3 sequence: CASSVRDRGHNEQFF. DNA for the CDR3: TGTGCCAGCAGCGTCCGGGACAGGGGGCACAATGAGCAGTTCTTC.

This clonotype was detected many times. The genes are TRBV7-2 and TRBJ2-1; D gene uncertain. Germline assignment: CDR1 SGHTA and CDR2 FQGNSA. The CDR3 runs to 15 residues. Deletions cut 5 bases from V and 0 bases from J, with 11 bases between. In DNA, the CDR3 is TGTGCCAGCAGCCTACTTCCTAGCTCCTACAATGAGCAGTTCTTC. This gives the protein CASSLLPSSYNEQFF. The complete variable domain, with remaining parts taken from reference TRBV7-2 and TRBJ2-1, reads GAGVSQSPSNKVTEKGKDVELRCDPISGHTALYWYRQSLGQGLEFLIYFQGNSAPDKSGLPSDRFSAERTGGSVSTLTIQRTQQEDSAVYLCASSLLPSSYNEQFFGPGTRLTVL.

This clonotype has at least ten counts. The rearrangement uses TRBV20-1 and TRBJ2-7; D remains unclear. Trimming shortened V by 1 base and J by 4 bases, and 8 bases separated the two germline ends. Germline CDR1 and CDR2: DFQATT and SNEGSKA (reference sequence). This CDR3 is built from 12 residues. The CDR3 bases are TGCAGTGCTAGAGGATCGTCATACGAGCAGTACTTC. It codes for CSARGSSYEQYF.

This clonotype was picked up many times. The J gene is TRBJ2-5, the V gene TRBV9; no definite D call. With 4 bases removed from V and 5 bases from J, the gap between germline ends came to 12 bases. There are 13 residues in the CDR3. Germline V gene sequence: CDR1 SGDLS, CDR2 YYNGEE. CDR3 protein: CASSPRSLETQYF. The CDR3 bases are TGTGCCAGCAGCCCTCGAAGTTTGGAGACCCAGTACTTC.

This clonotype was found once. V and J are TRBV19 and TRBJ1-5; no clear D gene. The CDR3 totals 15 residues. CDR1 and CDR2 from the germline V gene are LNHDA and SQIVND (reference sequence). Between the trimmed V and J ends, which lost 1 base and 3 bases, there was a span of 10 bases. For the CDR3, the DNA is TGTGCCAGTAGTATAGTACCGTTGCCCAATCAGCCCCAGCATTTT. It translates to CASSIVPLPNQPQHF. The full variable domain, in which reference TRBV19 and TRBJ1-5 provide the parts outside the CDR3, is DGGITQSPKYLFRKEGQNVTLSCEQNLNHDAMYWYRQDPGQGLRLIYYSQIVNDFQKGDIAEGYSVSREKKESFPLTVTSAQKNPTAFYLCASSIVPLPNQPQHFGDGTRLSIL.

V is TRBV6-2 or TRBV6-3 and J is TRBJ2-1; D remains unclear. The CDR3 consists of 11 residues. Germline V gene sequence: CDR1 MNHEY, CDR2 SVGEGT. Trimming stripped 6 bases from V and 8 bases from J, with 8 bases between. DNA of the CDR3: TGTGCCAGCAGCCCCAACTATGAGCAGTTCTTC. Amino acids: CASSPNYEQFF.

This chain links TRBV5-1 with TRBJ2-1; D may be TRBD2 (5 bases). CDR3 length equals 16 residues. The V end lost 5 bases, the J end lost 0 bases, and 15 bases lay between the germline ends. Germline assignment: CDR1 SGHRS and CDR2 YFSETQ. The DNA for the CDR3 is TGCGCCAGCAGTTCCGGACTGGCAAGCTCCTACAATGAGCAGTTCTTC. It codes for CASSSGLASSYNEQFF. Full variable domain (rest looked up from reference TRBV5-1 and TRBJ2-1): KAGVTQTPRYLIKTRGQQVTLSCSPISGHRSVSWYQQTPGQGLQFLFEYFSETQRNKGNFPGRFSGRQFSNSRSEMNVSTLELGDSALYLCASSSGLASSYNEQFFGPGTRLTVL.

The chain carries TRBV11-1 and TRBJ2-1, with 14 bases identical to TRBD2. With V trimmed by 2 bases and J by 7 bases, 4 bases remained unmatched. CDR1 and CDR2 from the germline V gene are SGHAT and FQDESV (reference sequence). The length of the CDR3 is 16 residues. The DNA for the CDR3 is TGTGCCAGCAGCTTATCGACTAGCGGGGGGGCAAATGAGCAGTTCTTC. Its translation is CASSLSTSGGANEQFF.

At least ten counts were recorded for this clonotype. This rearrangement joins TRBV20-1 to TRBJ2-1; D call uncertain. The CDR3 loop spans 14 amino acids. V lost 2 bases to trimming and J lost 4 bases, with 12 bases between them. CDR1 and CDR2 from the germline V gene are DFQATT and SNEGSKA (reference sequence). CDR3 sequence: CSARPAVAYNEQFF. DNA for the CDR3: TGCAGTGCTAGACCAGCAGTAGCATACAATGAGCAGTTCTTC.

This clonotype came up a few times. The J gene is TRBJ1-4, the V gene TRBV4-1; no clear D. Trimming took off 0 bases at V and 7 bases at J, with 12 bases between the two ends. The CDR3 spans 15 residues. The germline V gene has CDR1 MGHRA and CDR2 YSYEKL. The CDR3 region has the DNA TGCGCCAGCAGCCAAGAACCCAATCGCTTTGAAAAACTGTTTTTT. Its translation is CASSQEPNRFEKLFF.

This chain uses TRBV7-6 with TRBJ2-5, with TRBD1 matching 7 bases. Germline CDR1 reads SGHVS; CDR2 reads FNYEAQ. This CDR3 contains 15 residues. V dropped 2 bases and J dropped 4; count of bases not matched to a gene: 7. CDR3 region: CASSLFAQGRETQYF. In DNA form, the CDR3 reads TGTGCCAGCAGCTTATTTGCACAGGGGAGAGAGACCCAGTACTTC.